The clone carrying this T cell receptor (beta chain) has only a few counts. The target antigen is unknown. Germline V gives CDR1 SGHVS, CDR2 FQNEAQ. There are 14 residues in the CDR3. V was pared by 7 bases and J by 6 bases, with 19 bases between. This specimen belongs to a study of response to subunit inactivated influenza vaccine. TCRdb fed the RT-PCR reads into MiXCR, producing one record per CDR3 protein. The repertoire holds 650,000 to 800,000 distinct CDR3 sequences, with around 14% as singletons. Study results and limitations: Each seasonal influenza vaccination, the authors suggested, recruits few new T cells.

This clonotype was sampled from a man aged 45-60 years who received an inactivated influenza vaccine. The chain employs TRBV7-8 and TRBJ2-7, with D perhaps matching TRBD2 (6 bases). Sequencing was performed on PBMCs from blood, taken roughly 15 days before vaccination. Here the CDR3 reads CASNPLAQSAEQYF. The CDR3 DNA is TGTGCCAGCAACCCACTAGCCCAGTCTGCCGAGCAGTACTTC. The full variable domain, completed using reference TRBV7-8 and TRBJ2-7, is GAGVSQSPRYKVAKRGQDVALRCDPISGHVSLFWYQQALGQGPEFLTYFQNEAQLDKSGLPSDRFFAERPEGSVSTLKIQRTQQEDSAVYLCASNPLAQSAEQYFGPGTRLTVT.